This section outlines one T cell receptor (beta chain) sequence together with its context. Combining a sample-barcoded 5' primer with a J-beta primer mix, a second PCR ran for 7 to 11 cycles. All cDNA molecules were each tagged by a template-switch adaptor with 12 random nucleotides. Each CDR3 protein gets one entry after TCRdb re-called the 5' RACE reads with MiXCR. The data show around 1,600,000 distinct CDR3 sequences, approximately 39% seen once. This entry comes from a study of blood T cells in healthy people across ages. With 2 bases removed from V and 2 bases from J, the gap between germline ends came to 13 bases. Germline CDR1 reads GTSNPN; CDR2 reads SVGIG (reference sequence). This CDR3 contains 14 residues. It was 8 to 10 milliliters of peripheral blood that were drawn from each donor.

Sequenced input: blood. The V call is TRBV30, the J call TRBJ2-7; D ambiguous. The sequence was obtained from a woman aged 18-30 years in good health. Written as DNA, the CDR3 is TGTGCCTGGAGTCTTGCCCAGTTAACCTACGAGCAGTACTTC. Amino acids: CAWSLAQLTYEQYF.